One sample yielded the 20 T cell receptor beta chains listed below, sequenced in a study of memory CD4+ T cells and cytomegalovirus serostatus (dated by TCRdb to the late 2010s). Single viable CD3+CD4+CD8-CD45RO+ cells were sorted as memory CD4+ T cells on a FACSAria II. Library prep was done by the immunoSEQ multiplex PCR assay. Held by TCRdb, this immuneACCESS table contains in-frame sequences only and omits some clones. Under half of the omission traces to an unresolved V gene where checked; the cause of the rest is unknown. This sample comprises tens of thousands of clones, around four fifths of them detected only once. The top ten constitute about 1.4% of the sample. Sequencing used memory CD4+ T cells from blood. These receptors originate from an adult in good health and CMV-seropositive.

V usage is TRBV30 and J usage is TRBJ2-5, with 9 bases aligning to TRBD2. The V gene end was trimmed by 1 base and the J gene end by 7 bases; junction bases not matched to a gene: 13. Germline V gives CDR1 GTSNPN, CDR2 SVGIG (reference sequence). CDR3 size: 16 residues. The CDR3 sequence: CAWSGAGGRRGGTQYF. DNA for the CDR3: TGTGCCTGGAGTGGAGCGGGGGGCCGGCGGGGTGGGACCCAGTACTTC.

CDR3 in amino acids: CASSTAASGTHEQYF. As DNA, the CDR3 is TGTGCCAGCAGCACAGCGGCTAGCGGGACCCACGAGCAGTACTTC. V gene TRBV7-2 combines with J gene TRBJ2-7, with 9 bases identical to TRBD2. Germline CDR1 SGHTA, CDR2 FQGNSA. The CDR3 totals 15 residues. V trimming: 5 bases; J trimming: 5 bases; junction bases outside the gene matches: 10. The variable domain in full, completed from reference TRBV7-2 and TRBJ2-7, reads GAGVSQSPSNKVTEKGKDVELRCDPISGHTALYWYRQSLGQGLEFLIYFQGNSAPDKSGLPSDRFSAERTGGSVSTLTIQRTQQEDSAVYLCASSTAASGTHEQYFGPGTRLTVT.

The chain links TRBV2 to TRBJ1-4; perhaps TRBD1 as D (5 bases). The V and J ends lost 3 bases and 2 bases respectively, with 10 bases between them. The germline CDR1 and CDR2 sequences are SNHLY and FYNNEI. This CDR3 contains 15 residues. Here the CDR3 DNA reads TGTGCCAGCAGTGAGGCAGGGCTCACTAATGAAAAACTGTTTTTT. Its protein is CASSEAGLTNEKLFF.

The rearrangement uses TRBV7-8 and TRBJ2-7; no clear D gene. V dropped 8 bases and J dropped 1 base, with 15 bases sitting between them. This CDR3 has 14 residues. The V gene's germline CDR1 is SGHVS and CDR2 FQNEAQ. CDR3: CASGEPGPSYEQYF. CDR3 nucleotide sequence: TGTGCCAGCGGCGAACCCGGGCCTTCCTACGAGCAGTACTTC.

The V gene is TRBV7-2, the J gene TRBJ2-2; TRBD2 might be the D (6 bases). The CDR3 extends over 17 amino acids. Trimming left V 4 bases short and J 4 bases short, with 19 bases between. The germline CDR1 and CDR2 sequences are SGHTA and FQGNSA. The CDR3 loop reads CASSSLPGGGGTGELFF. CDR3 in DNA: TGTGCCAGCAGCTCCCTCCCCGGGGGTGGGGGCACCGGGGAGCTGTTTTTT.

The V and J genes are TRBV5-6 and TRBJ1-4; TRBD1 agrees at 10 bases. Germline CDR1 and CDR2: SGHDT and YYEEEE. CDR3 length: 14 amino acids. V lost 3 bases and J lost 8; bases outside the gene matches: 4. As DNA, the CDR3 is TGTGCCAGCAGCTCGACAGGGGGCAGAGAAAAACTGTTTTTT. This encodes CASSSTGGREKLFF.

The rearrangement uses TRBV19 and TRBJ2-2; 11 nucleotides match TRBD2. Germline CDR1 reads LNHDA; CDR2 reads SQIVND (reference sequence). The CDR3 has 18 residues. After removal of 5 bases from V and 2 bases from J, the junction contained 10 bases not matched to a gene. This CDR3 is CASSPKMTSGVNTGELFF. The CDR3 region has the DNA TGTGCCAGTAGTCCCAAGATGACTAGCGGGGTTAACACCGGGGAGCTGTTTTTT.

The rearrangement joins TRBV19 to TRBJ2-7; TRBD1 agrees at 9 bases. The CDR3 contains 15 residues. The J segment lost 0 bases and the V segment lost 1 base, leaving 1 base of the junction unmatched. Germline CDR1 and CDR2: LNHDA and SQIVND (reference sequence). The CDR3 DNA sequence: TGTGCCAGTAGTATAGGGACAGGGGTCTCCTACGAGCAGTACTTC. Its protein is CASSIGTGVSYEQYF.

The chain joins TRBV7-2 to TRBJ2-1; D is uncertain. The CDR3 has 16 residues. The V gene lost 0 bases and the J gene lost 4 bases, with 13 bases spanning the gap. The germline CDR1 and CDR2 sequences are SGHTA and FQGNSA. CDR3 sequence: CASSLALDPSYNEQFF. Written as DNA, the CDR3 is TGTGCCAGCAGCTTAGCGTTAGACCCTTCTTACAATGAGCAGTTCTTC.

This clone has more than one count but fewer than ten. The chain uses TRBV28 and TRBJ1-5; TRBD1 matches at 8 bases. This CDR3 has 18 amino acids. V was pared by 5 bases and J by 0 bases, with 12 bases of the junction left unmatched. Germline assignment: CDR1 MDHEN and CDR2 SYDVKM. The chain's CDR3 is CASSPARQGLYSNQPQHF. CDR3 in DNA: TGTGCCAGCAGTCCGGCCCGACAGGGGCTCTATAGCAATCAGCCCCAGCATTTT.

The chain joins TRBV6-6 to TRBJ1-1; 11 nucleotides match TRBD1. This CDR3 contains 15 residues. Trimming took 6 bases from V and 5 from J; bases not matched to a gene: 8. The germline CDR1 and CDR2 sequences are MNHNY and SVGAGI (reference sequence). CDR3 coding DNA: TGTGCCAGCAGAGGACAGGGGGCAGGGGATACTGAAGCTTTCTTT. Residues: CASRGQGAGDTEAFF.

CDR3 bases: TGTGCCAGCAGTTACTCGCACGGAACCTACGAGCAGTACTTC. Translation gives CASSYSHGTYEQYF. This chain uses TRBV6-5 with TRBJ2-7; D remains ambiguous. Trimming cost V 0 bases and J 2 bases, with 8 bases left between them. Per germline, CDR1 MNHEY and CDR2 SVGAGI. The CDR3 is 14 residues long.

This chain connects TRBV18 to TRBJ2-7, with D hard to call. The germline CDR1 and CDR2 sequences are KGHSH and LQKENI. Trimming stripped 6 bases from V and 5 bases from J, with 8 bases between. This CDR3 has 11 residues. CDR3 region: CASSPKDEQYF. DNA of the CDR3: TGTGCCAGCTCCCCCAAAGACGAGCAGTACTTC.

The DNA of the CDR3 is TGTGCCAGCAGTTTTGTGGGGGAAGGGGTGAAGCCCCAGCATTTT. Amino acid sequence: CASSFVGEGVKPQHF. This chain links TRBV28 with TRBJ1-5, with a possible D match to TRBD1 (5 bases). Germline V gene sequence: CDR1 MDHEN, CDR2 SYDVKM. V was shortened by 3 bases and J by 8 bases, with 17 bases between the two germline ends. This CDR3 contains 15 residues.

Only one count was recorded for this clone. The rearrangement joins TRBV10-3 to TRBJ2-1; D call uncertain. Germline V gene data show CDR1 as ENHRY and CDR2 as SYGVKD. Trimming cost V 3 bases and J 3 bases, with 15 bases left between them. CDR3 length equals 16 residues. CDR3: CAISDPGTRRYNEQFF. The CDR3, as DNA: TGTGCCATCAGTGACCCCGGAACGCGCCGCTACAATGAGCAGTTCTTC.

V usage is TRBV11-2 and J usage is TRBJ2-1, with D possibly being TRBD2 (5 bases). Trimming left V 8 bases short and J 9 bases short, with 17 bases between. Germline V gene lookup returns CDR1 SGHAT and CDR2 FQNNGV. This CDR3 comprises 13 residues. CDR3 DNA sequence: TGTGCCAGCGGACTGGAAGGCTTACTTGAGCAGTTCTTC. Its translation is CASGLEGLLEQFF.

This clone was detected once. The chain is built from TRBV28 and TRBJ2-7, with D possibly being TRBD2 (5 bases). The length of the CDR3 is 18 residues. Trimming removed 6 bases at V and 0 bases at J, with 24 bases between. Per germline, CDR1 MDHEN and CDR2 SYDVKM. In DNA form, the CDR3 reads TGTGCCAGCAGCTCGCCCCGACCAGGACCCACTAGCTCCTACGAGCAGTACTTC. Translation: CASSSPRPGPTSSYEQYF.

CDR3 residues: CAPLTEAFF. The CDR3, as DNA: TGTGCCCCCCTCACAGAAGCTTTCTTT. The chain employs TRBV27 and TRBJ1-1, with D unclear. This CDR3 is 9 amino acids long. CDR1 is MNHEY, CDR2 SMNVEV, per germline (reference sequence). V lost 11 bases, J lost 8 bases, and 9 bases lay in between.

The CDR3, as DNA: TGTGCCAGCAGCCCAAAGACAAATTGGTGGAACCCCGCGGCGGAACTGTTTTTT. Translation gives CASSPKTNWWNPAAELFF. This rearrangement joins TRBV5-6 to TRBJ1-4; unclear D gene. V was pared by 4 bases and J by 12 bases, with 31 bases between. The CDR3 totals 18 residues. The germline gives CDR1 SGHDT, CDR2 YYEEEE.

V gene TRBV6-1 combines with J gene TRBJ1-1, with no clear D. This CDR3 has 11 amino acids. V was pared by 2 bases and J by 8 bases, with 6 bases between. Germline V gene sequence: CDR1 MNHNS, CDR2 SASEGT. The CDR3 loop is CASSEWLEAFF. The DNA for the CDR3 is TGTGCCAGCAGTGAATGGTTAGAAGCTTTCTTT.